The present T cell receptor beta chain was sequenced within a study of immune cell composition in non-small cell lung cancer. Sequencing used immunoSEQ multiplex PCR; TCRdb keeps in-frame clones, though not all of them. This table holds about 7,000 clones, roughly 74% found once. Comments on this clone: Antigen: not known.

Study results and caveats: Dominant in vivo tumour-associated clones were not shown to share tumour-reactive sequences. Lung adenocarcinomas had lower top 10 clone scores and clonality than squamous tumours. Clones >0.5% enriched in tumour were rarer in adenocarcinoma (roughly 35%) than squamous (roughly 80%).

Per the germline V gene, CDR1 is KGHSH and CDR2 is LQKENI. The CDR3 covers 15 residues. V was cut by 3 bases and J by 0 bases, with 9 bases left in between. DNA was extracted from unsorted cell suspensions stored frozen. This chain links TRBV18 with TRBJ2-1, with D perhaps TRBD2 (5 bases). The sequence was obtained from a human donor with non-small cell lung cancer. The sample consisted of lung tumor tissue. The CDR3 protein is CASSPIAFSYNEQFF. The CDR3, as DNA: TGTGCCAGCTCACCGATAGCGTTCTCCTACAATGAGCAGTTCTTC. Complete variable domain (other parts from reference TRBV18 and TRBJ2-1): NAGVMQNPRHLVRRRGQEARLRCSPMKGHSHVYWYRQLPEEGLKFMVYLQKENIIDESGMPKERFSAEFPKEGPSILRIQQVVRGDSAAYFCASSPIAFSYNEQFFGPGTRLTVL.